This T cell receptor (beta chain) derives from a study of control samples from healthy donors and cancer patients. Germline assignment: CDR1 SGHRS and CDR2 YFSETQ. The V and J ends lost 4 bases and 3 bases respectively, with 14 bases between them. CDR3 length: 15 amino acids. TCRdb's table, derived via immunoSEQ multiplex PCR, lists solely in-frame clones and lacks some. The sample has around 110,000 clones, around nine tenths seen once. This TCR came from a woman aged 70 to 79 in good health. The chain couples TRBV5-1 to TRBJ1-5; unclear D gene. Sample: blood. DNA for the CDR3: TGCGCCAGCAGCAAAGAGTCGGGGTACAATCAGCCCCAGCATTTT. Translating gives CASSKESGYNQPQHF.